The count of the clone carrying this TCR beta chain is one. Antigen unknown. Repertoires were generated with immunoSEQ multiplex PCR, while TCRdb's copy carries only in-frame clones and drops some. The sample shows about 97,000 clones, approximately 90% of them seen only once. The junction had 6 bases not matched to a gene; V was cut back by 4 bases and J by 4 bases. CDR1 MNHNS and CDR2 SASEGT come from the germline V gene. This CDR3 has 15 amino acids. This entry comes from a study of T cell responses to AZD1222 COVID-19 vaccine. Whole-study results and caveats: Only 5 to 7 AZD1222 recipients were seropositive at baseline.

The sequencing here drew on peripheral blood, taken on day 0 of AZD1222 vaccination. The origin of this receptor is an adult in good health. The chain links TRBV6-1 to TRBJ2-5; 10 bases map to TRBD1. The chain's CDR3 is CASSATGGAGETQYF. CDR3 nucleotides: TGTGCCAGCAGTGCGACAGGGGGCGCAGGAGAGACCCAGTACTTC.